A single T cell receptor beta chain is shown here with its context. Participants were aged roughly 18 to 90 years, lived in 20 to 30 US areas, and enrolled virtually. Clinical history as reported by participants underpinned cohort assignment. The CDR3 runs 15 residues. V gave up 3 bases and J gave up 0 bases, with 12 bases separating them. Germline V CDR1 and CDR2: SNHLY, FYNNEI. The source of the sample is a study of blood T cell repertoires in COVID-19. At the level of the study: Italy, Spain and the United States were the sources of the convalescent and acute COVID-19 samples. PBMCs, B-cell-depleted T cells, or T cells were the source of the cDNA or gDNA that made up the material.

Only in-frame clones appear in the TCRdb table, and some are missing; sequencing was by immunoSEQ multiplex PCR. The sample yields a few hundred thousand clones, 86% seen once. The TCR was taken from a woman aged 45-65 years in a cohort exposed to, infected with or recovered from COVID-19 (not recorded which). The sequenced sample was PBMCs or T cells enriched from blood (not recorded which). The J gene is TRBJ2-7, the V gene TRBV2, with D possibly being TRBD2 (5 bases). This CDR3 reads CASSERVLTSYEQYF. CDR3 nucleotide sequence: TGTGCCAGCAGTGAGCGGGTCCTCACCTCCTACGAGCAGTACTTC.